A single sample is the source of the 23 T cell receptor beta chains below, sequenced in a study of response to subunit inactivated influenza vaccine. From the RT-PCR reads, TCRdb called clonotypes with MiXCR, one entry per CDR3 protein. The sample yields about 780,000 distinct CDR3 sequences, roughly 18% seen once. This sample comprised PBMCs from blood, obtained approximately 5 days after vaccination. The receptors derive from a man aged 50-60 years who received an inactivated influenza vaccine.

The chain is built from TRBV5-5 and TRBJ2-7; 11 bases align to TRBD2. V shed 1 base, J shed 4 bases, and the junction held 7 bases outside the gene matches. This CDR3 contains 16 residues. Germline CDR1 SGHKS, CDR2 YYEKEE (reference sequence). The CDR3 spells CASSLQAGTSGYEQYF. The CDR3 DNA reads as TGTGCCAGCAGCTTGCAAGCTGGGACTAGCGGTTACGAGCAGTACTTC.

In its sample, this clonotype was seen a few times. In DNA form, the CDR3 reads TGCGCCAGCAGTCCCCAGGGGGCCACCTACGAGCAGTACTTC. Translation: CASSPQGATYEQYF. V and J are TRBV5-1 and TRBJ2-7; 8 bases line up with TRBD1. From germline, CDR1 is SGHRS and CDR2 YFSETQ. The CDR3 spans 14 residues. V dropped 5 bases and J dropped 2; count of bases not matched to a gene: 6.

This clonotype occurred a few times. The chain is built from TRBV7-2 and TRBJ2-5; tentatively, D is TRBD2 (6 bases). The germline CDR1 and CDR2 sequences are SGHTA and FQGNSA. Trimming removed 3 bases from V and 4 bases from J, with 15 bases in between. The CDR3 has 15 residues. DNA of the CDR3: TGTGCCAGCAGCTTTAACGGGGTGGAGGGAGAGACCCAGTACTTC. Translation: CASSFNGVEGETQYF.

This clonotype was detected a few times. CDR3 protein: CASTKGLANTGELFF. The CDR3 DNA follows: TGTGCCAGCACCAAGGGACTAGCGAACACCGGGGAGCTGTTTTTT. The chain links TRBV12-3 or TRBV12-4 to TRBJ2-2; TRBD2 agrees at 8 bases. The CDR3 is 15 amino acids. V was pared by 7 bases and J by 0 bases, with 4 bases of the junction left unmatched.

This clonotype has just a few counts. The chain uses TRBV3-1 and TRBJ1-6; D gene unclear. This CDR3 comprises 14 residues. Germline V lookup: CDR1 LGHDT, CDR2 YNNKEL (reference sequence). The V and J ends lost 4 bases and 8 bases respectively, with 12 bases between them. As DNA, the CDR3 is TGTGCCAGCAGCCGGACCCCGGGAGATTCACCCCTCCACTTT. This translates into CASSRTPGDSPLHF. Together with reference TRBV3-1 and TRBJ1-6, the CDR3 gives the full variable domain: DTAVSQTPKYLVTQMGNDKSIKCEQNLGHDTMYWYKQDSKKFLKIMFSYNNKELIINETVPNRFSPKSPDKAHLNLHINSLELGDSAVYFCASSRTPGDSPLHFGNGTRLTVT.

This clonotype came up a few times. The V call is TRBV10-3, the J call TRBJ2-5, with TRBD1 matching over 9 bases. Germline assignment: CDR1 ENHRY and CDR2 SYGVKD. The CDR3 is made up of 14 amino acids. V lost 2 bases to trimming and J lost 4 bases; unmatched junction nucleotides: 2. The CDR3 DNA reads as TGTGCCATCAGTGAGCCGGGACAGGGAGAGACCCAGTACTTC. Its protein product is CAISEPGQGETQYF.

The chain has TRBV3-1 and TRBJ2-1; TRBD1 is a possible D gene (6 bases). V was shortened by 0 bases and J by 3 bases, with 12 bases between the two germline ends. From germline, CDR1 is LGHDT and CDR2 YNNKEL (reference sequence). The CDR3 is made up of 16 amino acids. The CDR3 here is CASSQELGALYNEQFF. The DNA for the CDR3 is TGTGCCAGCAGCCAAGAACTGGGGGCCCTCTACAATGAGCAGTTCTTC.

The sample holds a few counts of this clonotype. The gene calls are TRBV12-3 or TRBV12-4 and TRBJ1-1, with D maybe TRBD1 (5 bases). This CDR3 has 15 amino acids. The germline V and J ends were trimmed by 4 bases and 4 bases, with 16 bases remaining between them. CDR3 region: CASSSGRPGTTEAFF. Here the CDR3 DNA reads TGTGCCAGCAGTTCCGGCAGACCGGGGACCACTGAAGCTTTCTTT.

This chain connects TRBV20-1 to TRBJ2-7; TRBD2 matches 7 bases. CDR3 length: 15 residues. The trim removed 0 bases at V and 1 base at J, leaving 6 bases unmatched. CDR1 DFQATT and CDR2 SNEGSKA come from the germline V gene (reference sequence). The CDR3 sequence: CSARDRRAGSYEQYF. The DNA of the CDR3 is TGCAGTGCTAGAGATCGCCGAGCGGGATCCTACGAGCAGTACTTC.

Only a few counts were recorded for this clonotype. The chain is built from TRBV12-3 or TRBV12-4 and TRBJ2-1; TRBD1 matches 11 bases. The CDR3 sequence is 15 residues long. Trimming removed 5 bases from V and 10 bases from J; junction bases left unmatched: 10. The CDR3: CASSPIGTGGGEQFF. DNA of the CDR3: TGTGCCAGCAGTCCAATCGGGACAGGGGGAGGGGAGCAGTTCTTC.

This clonotype was counted many times. This chain connects TRBV28 to TRBJ1-1; 7 bases are a match to TRBD1. The CDR3 loop spans 14 amino acids. The trim removed 6 bases at V and 0 bases at J, leaving 4 bases unmatched. Germline CDR1 reads MDHEN; CDR2 reads SYDVKM. The CDR3 DNA follows: TGTGCCAGCAGGCCGACAGGGATGAACACTGAAGCTTTCTTT. The encoded protein is CASRPTGMNTEAFF.

This clonotype was seen a few times. This chain joins TRBV7-9 and TRBJ1-1; 9 bases align to TRBD1. This CDR3 spans 14 amino acids. The junction had 4 bases not matched to a gene; V was cut back by 5 bases and J by 3 bases. The V gene's germline CDR1 is SEHNR and CDR2 FQNEAQ (reference sequence). CDR3 coding DNA: TGTGCCAGCAGCCCGACAGGGGGGCACACTGAAGCTTTCTTT. Protein sequence: CASSPTGGHTEAFF. Full variable domain (remainder filled in from reference TRBV7-9 and TRBJ1-1): DTGVSQNPRHKITKRGQNVTFRCDPISEHNRLYWYRQTLGQGPEFLTYFQNEAQLEKSRLLSDRFSAERPKGSFSTLEIQRTEQGDSAMYLCASSPTGGHTEAFFGQGTRLTVV.

This clonotype was observed at least ten times. CDR3: CASSLSSPKEWVDTQYF. In DNA form, the CDR3 reads TGTGCCAGCAGCTTATCCAGCCCTAAAGAGTGGGTAGATACGCAGTATTTT. The V call is TRBV7-2, the J call TRBJ2-3; D uncertain. V was shortened by 2 bases and J by 5 bases, with 20 bases between the two germline ends. This CDR3 region has 17 residues. CDR1 SGHTA and CDR2 FQGNSA come from the germline V gene.

This clonotype has only a few counts. The CDR3 region is CASISSGHSNEQYF. CDR3 DNA: TGTGCCAGCATCTCATCCGGGCACAGCAACGAGCAGTACTTC. The chain joins TRBV7-2 to TRBJ2-7, with D unresolved. Germline loops: CDR1 SGHTA, CDR2 FQGNSA. V was clipped by 7 bases and J by 5 bases, with 18 bases between them. This CDR3 region has 14 residues.

This clonotype was observed a few times. The J gene is TRBJ2-1, the V gene TRBV20-1, with 13 bases fitting TRBD2. Germline CDR1 DFQATT, CDR2 SNEGSKA (reference sequence). Trimming cost V 2 bases and J 10 bases; bases outside gene matches: 5. CDR3 size: 14 residues. Here the CDR3 reads CSARTSGRALEQFF. In DNA, the CDR3 is TGCAGTGCTAGAACTAGCGGGAGGGCCTTGGAGCAGTTCTTC.

The chain employs TRBV20-1 and TRBJ1-1; 7 bases agree with TRBD1. The V and J ends lost 5 bases and 4 bases, in that order; junction bases with no gene match: 7. CDR1 and CDR2 (germline): DFQATT, SNEGSKA (reference sequence). The CDR3 has 13 residues. CDR3 nucleotides: TGCAGTGCTTCTGACAGGGTGGGCACTGAAGCTTTCTTT. Its translation: CSASDRVGTEAFF.

The table lists this clonotype with a few counts. This chain links TRBV7-2 with TRBJ1-5; the match to TRBD1 covers 7 bases. The germline gives CDR1 SGHTA, CDR2 FQGNSA. This CDR3 spans 16 amino acids. V trimming: 1 base; J trimming: 3 bases; junction bases outside the gene matches: 6. In nucleotides, the CDR3 is TGTGCCAGCAGCTTAGGAACGGGACAGCTCAATCAGCCCCAGCATTTT. Protein: CASSLGTGQLNQPQHF. The complete variable domain, with remaining parts taken from reference TRBV7-2 and TRBJ1-5, reads GAGVSQSPSNKVTEKGKDVELRCDPISGHTALYWYRQSLGQGLEFLIYFQGNSAPDKSGLPSDRFSAERTGGSVSTLTIQRTQQEDSAVYLCASSLGTGQLNQPQHFGDGTRLSIL.

At least ten counts were recorded for this clonotype. This chain connects TRBV5-6 to TRBJ2-7; no reliable D call. The germline gives CDR1 SGHDT, CDR2 YYEEEE. CDR3 length: 13 residues. V was cut by 0 bases and J by 2 bases, with 6 bases left in between. The chain's CDR3 is CASSLGLTYEQYF. CDR3 DNA: TGTGCCAGCAGCTTGGGGCTTACCTACGAGCAGTACTTC.

This clonotype has more than one count but fewer than ten. The rearrangement links TRBV7-3 to TRBJ2-1; TRBD2 agrees at 7 bases. The CDR3 consists of 15 residues. With 0 bases clipped from V and 4 bases from J, the junction kept 3 bases outside the gene matches. The germline V gene has CDR1 SGHTA and CDR2 FQGTGA. The CDR3 sequence is CASSLTREGYNEQFF. Written as DNA, the CDR3 is TGTGCCAGCAGCTTAACCAGGGAGGGTTACAATGAGCAGTTCTTC.

V usage is TRBV20-1 and J usage is TRBJ2-5, with D unclear. Per the germline V gene, CDR1 is DFQATT and CDR2 is SNEGSKA (reference sequence). Trimming removed 0 bases from V and 4 bases from J, with 9 bases in between. This CDR3 contains 13 residues. For the CDR3, the DNA is TGCAGTGCTAGAGATTGGCTAGTAGAGACCCAGTACTTC. It specifies CSARDWLVETQYF.

This clonotype showed up just a few times. The chain couples TRBV7-2 to TRBJ2-3; TRBD1 matches 9 bases. Germline V gene data show CDR1 as SGHTA and CDR2 as FQGNSA. CDR3 length equals 16 residues. V was pared by 5 bases and J by 1 base, with 7 bases of the junction left unmatched. CDR3 DNA sequence: TGTGCCAGCAGCCTAACCGGGACAGGGCGCACAGATACGCAGTATTTT. Translated: CASSLTGTGRTDTQYF.

This clonotype was observed a few times. The V call is TRBV10-3, the J call TRBJ2-1; D is possibly TRBD2 (5 bases). The CDR3 runs 14 residues. The germline V and J ends were trimmed by 4 bases and 7 bases, with 14 bases remaining between them. The germline V gene has CDR1 ENHRY and CDR2 SYGVKD. This CDR3 reads CAISGIGRRNEQFF. The CDR3 region has the DNA TGTGCCATCAGTGGAATTGGCAGGAGGAATGAGCAGTTCTTC.

This clonotype was detected a few times. The chain recombines TRBV15 with TRBJ1-4; D remains ambiguous. In germline, CDR1 is LNHNV, CDR2 YYDKDF (reference sequence). This CDR3 is built from 15 residues. Trimming pared 0 bases from V and 8 bases from J, leaving 13 bases between. CDR3 nucleotides: TGTGCCACCAGCAGAGATCGTGGGTTCTCCGAAAAACTGTTTTTT. Translated: CATSRDRGFSEKLFF.